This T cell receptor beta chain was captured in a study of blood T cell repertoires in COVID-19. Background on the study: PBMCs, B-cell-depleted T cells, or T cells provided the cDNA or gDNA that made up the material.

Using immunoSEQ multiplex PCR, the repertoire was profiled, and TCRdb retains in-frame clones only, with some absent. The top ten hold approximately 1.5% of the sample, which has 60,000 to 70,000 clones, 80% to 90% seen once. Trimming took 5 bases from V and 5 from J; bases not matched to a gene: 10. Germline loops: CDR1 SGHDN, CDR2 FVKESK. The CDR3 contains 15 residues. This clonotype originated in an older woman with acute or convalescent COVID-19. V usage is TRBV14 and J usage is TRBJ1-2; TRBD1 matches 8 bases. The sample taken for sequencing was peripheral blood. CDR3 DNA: TGTGCCAGCAGCATCCGACAGGGGCCCTTATATGGCTACACCTTC. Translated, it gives CASSIRQGPLYGYTF. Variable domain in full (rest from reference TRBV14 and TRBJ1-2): EAGVTQFPSHSVIEKGQTVTLRCDPISGHDNLYWYRRVMGKEIKFLLHFVKESKQDESGMPNNRFLAERTGGTYSTLKVQPAELEDSGVYFCASSIRQGPLYGYTFGSGTRLTVV.